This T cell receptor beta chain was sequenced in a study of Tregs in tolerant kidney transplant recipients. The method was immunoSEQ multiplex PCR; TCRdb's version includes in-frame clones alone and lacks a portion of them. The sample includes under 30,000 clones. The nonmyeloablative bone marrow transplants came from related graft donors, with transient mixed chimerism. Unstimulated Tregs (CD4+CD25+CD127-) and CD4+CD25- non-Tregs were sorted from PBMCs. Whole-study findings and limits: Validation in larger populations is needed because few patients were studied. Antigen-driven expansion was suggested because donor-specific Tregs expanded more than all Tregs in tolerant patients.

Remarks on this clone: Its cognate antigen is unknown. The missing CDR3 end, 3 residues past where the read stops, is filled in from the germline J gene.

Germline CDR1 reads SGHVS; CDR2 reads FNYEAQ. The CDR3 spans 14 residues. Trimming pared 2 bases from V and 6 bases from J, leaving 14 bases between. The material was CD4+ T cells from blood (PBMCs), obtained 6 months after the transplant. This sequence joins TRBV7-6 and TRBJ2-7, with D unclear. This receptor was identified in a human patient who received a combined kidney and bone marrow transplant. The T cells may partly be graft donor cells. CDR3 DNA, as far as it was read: TGTGCCAGCAGCTTACTTCCGGATTCGGGCGAG. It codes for CASSLLPDSGE. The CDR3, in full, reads CASSLLPDSGEQYF.